This T cell receptor beta chain emerged from a study of blood T cell repertoires in COVID-19. Overall study context: The United States, Italy and Spain supplied acute and convalescent COVID-19 samples. PBMCs, B-cell-depleted T cells, or T cells provided the cDNA or gDNA that made up the material.

Method: immunoSEQ multiplex PCR; TCRdb's copy keeps in-frame clones and lacks some. In the table there are roughly 250,000 clones, approximately 90% of which are singletons. Germline CDR1 is SNHLY and CDR2 is FYNNEI. The trim removed 7 bases at V and 5 bases at J, leaving 10 bases unmatched. The CDR3 runs to 15 residues. Sequenced input: peripheral blood. This TCR derives from a man in his fifties or sixties who had recovered from COVID-19. This chain joins TRBV2 and TRBJ1-4; 7 bases are shared with TRBD1. CDR3 in amino acids: CASTEGDSRNEKLFF. DNA of the CDR3: TGTGCCAGCACCGAAGGGGACAGCCGGAATGAAAAACTGTTTTTT.